This TCR beta chain was sequenced in a study of shared T cell receptors in the human thymus. TCRdb keeps only in-frame clones here, not all; method: immunoSEQ multiplex PCR. The sample lists roughly 700,000 clones, around nine tenths seen once, with 0.008% to 0.011% in the top ten. Trimming left V 1 base short and J 0 bases short, with 16 bases between. The germline gives CDR1 SEHNR, CDR2 FQNEAQ (reference sequence). This CDR3 is built from 18 residues. This sample also belongs to another study, concerning human thymus T cells. That source reports: Donation was from healthy Finnish infants who were having corrective surgery that addressed congenital heart defects. The thymus tissue came from resections taken during corrective heart surgery. What appeared biased in thymic and blood repertoires was the usage of V and J genes. Related research reported highly overlapping thymic repertoires among unrelated individuals.

This TCR derives from a boy in the first two years of life with a congenital heart defect. This chain connects TRBV7-9 to TRBJ1-3; TRBD1 is a possible D gene (5 bases). Sequencing used thymocytes. The CDR3 DNA follows: TGTGCCAGCAGCTTAGTGGGCGCGGGGCCCCTCTCTGGAAACACCATATATTTT. It codes for CASSLVGAGPLSGNTIYF.